Given below is one TCR beta chain in context. Its antigen remains unknown. The PCR made use of 60 Vbeta and 13 Jbeta primers. Profiled with immunoSEQ multiplex PCR; TCRdb holds only in-frame clones, not every one. The sample consists of 200,000 or so clones, approximately 81% of them appearing once. This sample was taken from a study of cytomegalovirus exposure and HLA in healthy donors. The germline CDR1 and CDR2 sequences are SGHAT and FQNNGV. The V segment lost 0 bases and the J segment 8 bases; nucleotides outside the gene matches: 5. The CDR3 covers 14 residues. Study-level points and caveats: A later analysis appeared to link common viral pathogens to several of the most significant clusters. In a later analysis, a genetic analysis reported fewer productive-TCR N-insertions in an Asian-associated ancestry cluster than the cohort average. According to a later analysis, most TCR beta chains associated with CMV appeared HLA-restricted.

This receptor was obtained from a woman between 18 and 29 years old in good health and CMV-seropositive. This chain joins TRBV11-2 and TRBJ1-2, with 8 bases aligning to TRBD1. Specimen: PBMCs. CDR3 sequence reads: CASSLDYRGAGYTF. Written as DNA, the CDR3 is TGTGCCAGCAGCTTAGATTACAGGGGGGCGGGCTACACCTTC.